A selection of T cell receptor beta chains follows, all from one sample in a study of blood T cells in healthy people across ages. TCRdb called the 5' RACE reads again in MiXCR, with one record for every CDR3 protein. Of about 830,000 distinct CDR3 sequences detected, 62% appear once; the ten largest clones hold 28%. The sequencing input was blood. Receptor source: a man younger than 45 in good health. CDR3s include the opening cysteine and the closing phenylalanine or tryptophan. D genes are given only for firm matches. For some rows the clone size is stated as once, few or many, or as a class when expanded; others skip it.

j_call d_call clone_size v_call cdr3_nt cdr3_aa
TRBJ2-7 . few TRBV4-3 TGCGCCAGCAGCCAGTCAGATGCTTACTCCTACGAGCAGTACTTC CASSQSDAYSYEQYF
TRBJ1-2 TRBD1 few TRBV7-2 TGTGCCAGCAGAAAAAGCCACGACAGGGATGGCTACACCTTC CASRKSHDRDGYTF
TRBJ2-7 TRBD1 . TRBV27 TGTGCCAGCAGCGCTTTGACAGGGGGGGGCGAATACGAGCAGTACTTC CASSALTGGGEYEQYF
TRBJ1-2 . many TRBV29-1 TGCAGCGTTGTTGGGGTTCCGGATGGCTACACCTTC CSVVGVPDGYTF
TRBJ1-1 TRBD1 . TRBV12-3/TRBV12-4 TGTGCCAGCATCCTCCGGGACAGGGGAACTGAAGCTTTCTTT CASILRDRGTEAFF
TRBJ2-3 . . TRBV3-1 TGTGCCAGCAGCACCGGACTCCCACCAGATACGCAGTATTTT CASSTGLPPDTQYF
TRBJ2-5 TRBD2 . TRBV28 TGTGCCAGCAGTGGGACTAGCATCTACACACAAGAGACCCAGTACTTC CASSGTSIYTQETQYF
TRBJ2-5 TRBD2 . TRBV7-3 TGTGCCAGCAGCCCCTGCGGGGGAGAGACCCAGTACTTC CASSPCGGETQYF
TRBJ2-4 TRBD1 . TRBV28 TGTGCCAGCAGCCCCCCGGGACAGGGGAGGAACATTCAGTACTTC CASSPPGQGRNIQYF
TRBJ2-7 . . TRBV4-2 TGTGCCAGCAGCCAGGAGGCGCTGGAAGGCTACGAGCAGTACTTC CASSQEALEGYEQYF
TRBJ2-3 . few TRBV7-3 TGTGCCAGCAGCGCGACAGGCACAGATACGCAGTATTTT CASSATGTDTQYF
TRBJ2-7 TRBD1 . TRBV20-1 TGCAGTGCTGGACAGGGGACCTACGAGCAGTACTTC CSAGQGTYEQYF
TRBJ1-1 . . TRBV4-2 TGTGCCAGCAGCCCAGTACAGGTAATGATCACTGAAGCTTTCTTT CASSPVQVMITEAFF
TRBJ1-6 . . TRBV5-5 TGTGCCAGCAGCTTGGGCCTAAAAGGGTCACCCCTCCACTTT CASSLGLKGSPLHF
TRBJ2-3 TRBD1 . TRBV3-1 TGTGCCAGCAGCCAAGCGGACAGGGGGGGAGATACGCAGTATTTT CASSQADRGGDTQYF
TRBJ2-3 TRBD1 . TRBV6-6 TGCGCCAGCACGAGGGGGCGGGCAGATACGCAGTATTTT CASTRGRADTQYF
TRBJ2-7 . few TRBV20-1 TGCAGTGCGTCGAGACGCGGCGAGCAGTACTTC CSASRRGEQYF
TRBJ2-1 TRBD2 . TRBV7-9 TGTGCCAGCAGCTCCGACCCGGGACTAGCGGGGGCGCAACACTACAATGAGCAGTTCTTC CASSSDPGLAGAQHYNEQFF
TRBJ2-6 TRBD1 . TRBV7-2 TGTGCCAGCAGCACCAGACAATCCGGGACAGGAGACTCTGGGGCCAACGTCCTGACTTTC CASSTRQSGTGDSGANVLTF
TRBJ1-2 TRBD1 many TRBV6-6 TGTGCCAGCAGTTACTCGACAGGGGTTGGCTACACCTTC CASSYSTGVGYTF
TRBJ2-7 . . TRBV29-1 TGCAGCGTCCGCGGGGACCGGGACGGTCGTGTGGACGAGCAGTACTTC CSVRGDRDGRVDEQYF
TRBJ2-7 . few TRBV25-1 TGTGCCAGCAGTATACAGGGTTTCCTGGAGCAGTACTTC CASSIQGFLEQYF
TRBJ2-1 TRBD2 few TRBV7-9 TGTGCCAGCAGCTTAAGGACTAGCGAAGAGGTGTTCTTC CASSLRTSEEVFF
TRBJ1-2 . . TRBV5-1 TGCGCCAGCAGCTTGGAGACAGGACCCTATGGCTACACCTTC CASSLETGPYGYTF
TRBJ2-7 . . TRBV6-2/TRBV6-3 TGTGCCAGCAGTTACATCCAGGGTAGGTCCTACGAGCAGTACTTC CASSYIQGRSYEQYF
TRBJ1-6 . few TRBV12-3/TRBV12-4 TGTGCCAGCAGCGCCGGGACACATAATTCACCCCTCCACTTT CASSAGTHNSPLHF
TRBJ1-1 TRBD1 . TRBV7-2 TGTGCCAGCAGCCAGACAGGGGGGGACACTGAAGCTTTCTTT CASSQTGGDTEAFF
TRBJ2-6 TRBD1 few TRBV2 TGTGCCATCTTACAGGGGGCCCCTGGCTCTGGGGCCAACGTCCTGACTTTC CAILQGAPGSGANVLTF
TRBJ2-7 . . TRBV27 TGTGCCAGCAGCCCAGGTTGGGCGAGGTCCTACGAGCAGTACTTC CASSPGWARSYEQYF
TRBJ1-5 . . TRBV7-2 TGTGCCAGCAGCTTAGAAACTGGGTATCAGCCCCAGCATTTT CASSLETGYQPQHF
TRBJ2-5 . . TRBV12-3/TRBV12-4 TGTGCCAGCAGTTCCAGGTCGTACCAAGAGACCCAGTACTTC CASSSRSYQETQYF
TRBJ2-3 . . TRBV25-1 TGTGCCAGCAGTGAATTAAGAGGCGTTTGGAACACAGATACGCAGTATTTT CASSELRGVWNTDTQYF
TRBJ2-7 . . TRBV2 TGTGCCAGCAGGGACGAGAGTAGCCGATACGTGCAGTACTTC CASRDESSRYVQYF
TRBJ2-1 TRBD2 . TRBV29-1 TGCAGCGTCGGACTAGCGGGGGGCTCTGAGCAGTTCTTC CSVGLAGGSEQFF
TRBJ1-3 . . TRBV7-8 TGTGCCAGCAGCAGGAGCCTGGGCTCTGGAAACACCATATATTTT CASSRSLGSGNTIYF
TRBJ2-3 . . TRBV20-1 TGCAGTTGCTTCGGGACACCCAGCACAGATACGCAGTATTTT CSCFGTPSTDTQYF
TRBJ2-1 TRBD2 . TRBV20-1 TGCAGTGCTAGAGATTACCGGGGGGGCAGTGAGCAGTTCTTC CSARDYRGGSEQFF
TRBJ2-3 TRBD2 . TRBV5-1 TGCGCCAGCAGCTTTGCGGGGGATAGCACAGATACGCAGTATTTT CASSFAGDSTDTQYF
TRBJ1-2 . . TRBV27 TGTGCCAGCAGCCCTACAGGAGTGTTGTATGGCTACACCTTC CASSPTGVLYGYTF
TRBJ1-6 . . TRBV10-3 TGTGCCATCAGTCCCGGGCTTATTGGGTCACCCCTCCACTTT CAISPGLIGSPLHF
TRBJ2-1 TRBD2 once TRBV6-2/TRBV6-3 TGTGCCAGCAGTTACTCTGGGACAGGGGGGCGACTAGCGGGGGGTAAAGGAACTTACAATGAGCAGTTCTTC CASSYSGTGGRLAGGKGTYNEQFF
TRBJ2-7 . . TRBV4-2 TGTGCCAGCAGCCAAGACAATTTGGGGCGAGAGCAGTACTTC CASSQDNLGREQYF
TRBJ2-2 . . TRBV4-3 TGCGCCAGCAGCCAAAACCCACAGGGGAACACCGGGGAGCTGTTTTTT CASSQNPQGNTGELFF
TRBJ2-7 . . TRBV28 TGTGCCACCGGGAGCATCTACGAGCAGTACTTC CATGSIYEQYF